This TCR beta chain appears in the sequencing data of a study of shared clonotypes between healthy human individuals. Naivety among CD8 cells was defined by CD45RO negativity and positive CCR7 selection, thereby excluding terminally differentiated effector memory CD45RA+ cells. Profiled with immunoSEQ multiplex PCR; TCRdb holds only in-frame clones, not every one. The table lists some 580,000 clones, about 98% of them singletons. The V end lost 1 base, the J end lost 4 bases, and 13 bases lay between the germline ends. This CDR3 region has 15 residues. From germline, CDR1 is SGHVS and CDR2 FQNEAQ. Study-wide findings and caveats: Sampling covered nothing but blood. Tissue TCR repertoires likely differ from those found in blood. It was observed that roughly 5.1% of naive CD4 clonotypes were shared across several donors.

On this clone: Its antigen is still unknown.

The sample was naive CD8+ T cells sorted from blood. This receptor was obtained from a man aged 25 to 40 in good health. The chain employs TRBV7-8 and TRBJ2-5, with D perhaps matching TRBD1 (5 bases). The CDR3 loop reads CASSLDPRRGETQYF. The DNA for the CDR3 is TGTGCCAGCAGCTTAGATCCACGTAGGGGAGAGACCCAGTACTTC.